This T cell receptor (beta chain) stems from a study of blood T cell repertoires in COVID-19. Study at large: From the United States, Italy and Spain came samples of acute and convalescent COVID-19. The cDNA or gDNA used as material had been derived from T cells, B-cell-depleted T cells, or PBMCs.

The V gene's germline CDR1 is KGHSH and CDR2 LQKENI. Trimming pared 1 base from V and 0 bases from J, leaving 10 bases between. The CDR3 contains 16 residues. Original processing methods: Amplification of reference gene primers provided the estimated nucleated cell counts. Sequenced by immunoSEQ multiplex PCR; TCRdb stores in-frame clones only, minus some. The V and J calls and the clone size are those of that table, but D and trimming were determined from the DNA. The sample has approximately 200,000 clones, more than 75% seen once. Sequencing input: peripheral blood. The gene calls are TRBV18 and TRBJ1-3; D is perhaps TRBD1 (6 bases). This clonotype was obtained from a man aged 55 to 70 who had recovered from COVID-19. CDR3 nucleotides: TGTGCCAGCTCACCACTTCGGACAGACTCTGGAAACACCATATATTTT. Its translation is CASSPLRTDSGNTIYF.